Listed below are T cell receptor beta chains from one sample, sequenced in a study of T cell changes during pregnancy in multiple sclerosis. Profiling relied on immunoSEQ multiplex PCR, and the TCRdb table lists in-frame clones only, not all of them. This table has about 110,000 clones, roughly 90% appearing once. The sequencing here drew on peripheral blood, taken after pregnancy. These TCRs come from a female donor with multiple sclerosis, enrolled in a pregnancy study. CDR3s include the opening cysteine and the closing phenylalanine or tryptophan. A D gene is named only where the DNA matches it firmly. The size of a clone is reported for some rows only, either as once, few or many, or as a class for expanded clones.

TRBJ2-1,14,NA,TRBV9,NA,TGTGCCAGCAGCGTCGGGGGTCCTTACAATGAGCAGTTCTTC,CASSVGGPYNEQFF
TRBJ2-7,11,NA,TRBV19,NA,TGTGCCAGTACCGAGGAGGGCGAGCAGTACTTC,CASTEEGEQYF
TRBJ1-3,15,TRBD1,TRBV11-2,once,TGTGCCAGCAGTTCCGGGACAGCCACTGGAAACACCATATATTTT,CASSSGTATGNTIYF
TRBJ2-2,14,NA,TRBV7-3,NA,TGTGCCAGCAGCCAGGCGGGCCCTGGAGGGGAGCTGTTTTTT,CASSQAGPGGELFF
TRBJ2-7,19,TRBD2,TRBV27,NA,TGTGCCAGCAGTTCCGAGCGGGGGGATGACCCGAGAATTACCTACGAGCAGTACTTC,CASSSERGDDPRITYEQYF
TRBJ1-5,16,NA,TRBV15,NA,TGTGCCACCAGCAGAGATCCCGCGGATAGCAATCAGCCCCAGCATTTT,CATSRDPADSNQPQHF
TRBJ2-6,20,TRBD2,TRBV7-6,NA,TGTGCCAGCAGCTCCCGCGAAGGTAGCGGGGGGGTCTCTGGGGCCAACGTCCTGACTTTC,CASSSREGSGGVSGANVLTF
TRBJ1-2,12,NA,TRBV5-8,NA,TGTGCCAGCAGCTTGCGGGGGAATGGCTACACCTTC,CASSLRGNGYTF
TRBJ2-7,15,NA,TRBV6-1,NA,TGTGCCAGCAGTCCATCTATAGCGGAACCCTACGAGCAGTACTTC,CASSPSIAEPYEQYF
TRBJ1-1,18,TRBD1,TRBV9,NA,TGTGCCAGCAGCTCATCGGGCAGGGGGAAAATAGGGGACACTGAAGCTTTCTTT,CASSSSGRGKIGDTEAFF
TRBJ2-1,15,TRBD2,TRBV9,NA,TGTGCCAGCAGCGGAGCGGGGGACTCCTACAATGAGCAGTTCTTC,CASSGAGDSYNEQFF
TRBJ1-2,16,TRBD1,TRBV4-1,NA,TGCGCCAGCAGCCAAGATCGGAGACAGGGGGAGCGTGGCTACACCTTC,CASSQDRRQGERGYTF
TRBJ2-1,15,TRBD2,TRBV2,NA,TGTGCCAGCAGTGAGGCTAGCGGGGAGTACAATGAGCAGTTCTTC,CASSEASGEYNEQFF
TRBJ1-6,16,TRBD1,TRBV18,NA,TGTGCCAGCTCACCCAGCGGACAGGGAGTGGAAGCACCCCTCCACTTT,CASSPSGQGVEAPLHF
TRBJ2-5,15,TRBD2,TRBV9,NA,TGTGCCAGCAGCGGAAGCGGGGGGGCTTATGAGACCCAGTACTTC,CASSGSGGAYETQYF
TRBJ2-3,16,TRBD2,TRBV9,once,TGTGCCAGCAGCGCGAGCGGGGTCTCCGTCACAGATACGCAGTATTTT,CASSASGVSVTDTQYF
TRBJ2-7,14,TRBD1,TRBV7-6,NA,TGTGCCAGCAGCTCCGGGACAGACCCCTACGAGCAGTACTTC,CASSSGTDPYEQYF
TRBJ1-2,13,NA,TRBV7-3,NA,TGTGCCAGCAGCCAAGGGGTATTGGGGGGCTACACCTTC,CASSQGVLGGYTF
TRBJ2-2,14,NA,TRBV6-6,NA,TGTGCCAGCAGCCTTTTTTCGAGCTCCGGGGAGCTGTTTTTT,CASSLFSSSGELFF
TRBJ2-7,15,TRBD2,TRBV6-1,NA,TGTGCCAGCAGTGAAGAATGGGGAGGGTCCTACGAGCAGTACTTC,CASSEEWGGSYEQYF
TRBJ1-2,19,TRBD1,TRBV11-2,NA,TGTGCCAGCAGCTTAGTTCGGGACAGGGACACCAAAGGAGGGGCTGGCTACACCTTC,CASSLVRDRDTKGGAGYTF
TRBJ1-2,13,TRBD1,TRBV2,many,TGTGCCCGACTACAGGGGCCGAACTATGGCTACACCTTC,CARLQGPNYGYTF
TRBJ2-7,15,NA,TRBV29-1,NA,TGCAGCGTTGAAGGGGAGGGGCAGGGGTCTTACGAGCAGTACTTC,CSVEGEGQGSYEQYF
TRBJ2-1,15,NA,TRBV6-5,NA,TGTGCCAGCAGTTACGATGCAGGAAGATCCAATGAGCAGTTCTTC,CASSYDAGRSNEQFF
TRBJ1-5,13,NA,TRBV2,NA,TGTGCCAGCAGTGTCAGGGAAGGTCAGCCCCAGCATTTT,CASSVREGQPQHF
TRBJ1-1,12,NA,TRBV6-1,NA,TGTGCCAGCAGTGACAGGGTCGCTGAAGCTTTCTTT,CASSDRVAEAFF
TRBJ1-1,15,TRBD1,TRBV10-3,NA,TGTGCCATCAGTGACCGGGACAGGGGGAACACTGAAGCTTTCTTT,CAISDRDRGNTEAFF
TRBJ2-7,13,TRBD1,TRBV6-5,NA,TGTGCCAGCAGGACAGGGGGCTTCGGCGAGCAGTACTTC,CASRTGGFGEQYF
TRBJ1-6,14,TRBD1,TRBV6-1,once,TGTGCCAGCACCTCCCGGGACAGGGGAATACCCCTCCACTTT,CASTSRDRGIPLHF
TRBJ1-2,14,NA,TRBV4-1,NA,TGCGCCAGCAGCCAAGATACAGGGAACTATGGCTACACCTTC,CASSQDTGNYGYTF
TRBJ2-3,16,TRBD2,TRBV7-6,NA,TGTGCCAGCAGCTTGGGTGCGGGGGGCCTGACAGATACGCAGTATTTT,CASSLGAGGLTDTQYF
TRBJ2-1,12,NA,TRBV5-6,NA,TGTGCCAGCAGCTTGCAGGGTACGGAGCAGTTCTTC,CASSLQGTEQFF
TRBJ1-5,13,NA,TRBV30,NA,TGTGCCTGGAGTAGAGGAGGAGGTCAGCCCCAGCATTTT,CAWSRGGGQPQHF
TRBJ2-2,15,NA,TRBV18,NA,TGTGCCAGCTCACCACTTCAGGGAGGCACCGGGGAGCTGTTTTTT,CASSPLQGGTGELFF
TRBJ2-3,14,NA,TRBV5-1,NA,TGCGCCAGCAGCTTGTCGGTTATCACAGATACGCAGTATTTT,CASSLSVITDTQYF
TRBJ1-5,15,NA,TRBV4-1,NA,TGCGCCAGCAGCCAAGATCCCGAGAGCAATCAGCCCCAGCATTTT,CASSQDPESNQPQHF
TRBJ1-6,15,TRBD1,TRBV7-2,NA,TGTGCCAGCAGCCGCGGGACAGGGAAGAATTCACCCCTCCACTTT,CASSRGTGKNSPLHF
TRBJ1-1,14,TRBD1,TRBV29-1,NA,TGCAGCGTTGACCGGACAGGCTTGAACACTGAAGCTTTCTTT,CSVDRTGLNTEAFF
TRBJ1-2,12,NA,TRBV2,few,TGTGCCAGCAGCGGAGCTAACTATGGCTACACCTTC,CASSGANYGYTF